The 22 T cell receptor beta chains reported below all come from one sample, sequenced in a study of CD8 T cells in Susac syndrome. Reverse transcription used about 0.45 to 1 ug RNA and random hexamers. TCRdb fed the immunoSEQ multiplex PCR reads into MiXCR, producing one record per CDR3 protein. The sample lists roughly 88,000 distinct CDR3 sequences; 95% to 97% were seen once. The sample comprised CD8+ T cells from PBMCs. The receptor source for this set is a human donor with Susac syndrome.

This rearrangement joins TRBV28 to TRBJ2-7; 7 bases map to TRBD1. The V segment lost 3 bases and the J segment 3 bases; nucleotides outside the gene matches: 5. In germline, CDR1 is MDHEN, CDR2 SYDVKM. The length of the CDR3 is 14 residues. CDR3 coding DNA: TGTGCCAGCAGTTTGACAGGGATTTTCTACGAGCAGTACGTC. Translated: CASSLTGIFYEQYV.

The chain is built from TRBV7-9 and TRBJ2-5, with a tentative D call TRBD1 (6 bases). The germline V and J ends were trimmed by 8 bases and 1 base, with 17 bases remaining between them. The CDR3 is made up of 15 amino acids. The germline V gene has CDR1 SEHNR and CDR2 FQNEAQ (reference sequence). CDR3 protein: CASSYFRGGQETQYF. DNA for the CDR3: TGTGCCAGCTCTTACTTCAGAGGGGGCCAAGAGACCCAGTACTTC.

The chain joins TRBV15 to TRBJ2-6; D call uncertain. Germline CDR1 reads LNHNV; CDR2 reads YYDKDF (reference sequence). Trimming took off 5 bases at V and 0 bases at J, with 8 bases between the two ends. The CDR3 extends over 15 amino acids. The CDR3 coding sequence is TGTGCCACCAGCGGCCAGTCCTCTGGGGCCAACGTCCTGACTTTC. This gives the protein CATSGQSSGANVLTF.

The rearrangement links TRBV7-8 to TRBJ2-7; tentative D call: TRBD1 (7 bases). Germline V CDR1 and CDR2: SGHVS, FQNEAQ. The V end was cut by 5 bases, the J end by 3 bases, with 20 bases between. The CDR3 covers 16 residues. The CDR3 sequence is CASSPKNRGGFYEQYF. Here the CDR3 DNA reads TGTGCCAGCAGCCCAAAGAACAGGGGAGGTTTCTACGAGCAGTACTTC.

Comments on this clonotype: A read error may account for a junction end that differs from germline. The chain couples TRBV7-7 to TRBJ2-2, with 9 bases matching TRBD1. This CDR3 has 15 residues. The V gene's germline CDR1 is SSHAT and CDR2 FNYEAQ (reference sequence). Written as DNA, the CDR3 is TGTGCTAGCAGCTTGGGACAGGGATCGGCCGGGGAGCTGTTTTTT. It is translated as CASSLGQGSAGELFF.

This chain joins TRBV5-1 and TRBJ2-7; D is uncertain. This CDR3 comprises 10 residues. Germline V gene lookup returns CDR1 SGHRS and CDR2 YFSETQ. V shed 6 bases and J shed 2 bases, with 3 bases lying between them. CDR3 coding DNA: TGCGCCAGCAAGACCTACGAGCAGTACGTC. This gives the protein CASKTYEQYV.

The genes are TRBV24-1 and TRBJ2-1, with no clear D. V lost 4 bases, J lost 13 bases, and 16 bases lay in between. The CDR3 is 13 amino acids. The germline V gene encodes CDR1 KGHDR and CDR2 SFDVKD. In DNA form, the CDR3 reads TGTGCCACCAGTGACCCTGTGGGCCAGTTCCAGTTCTTC. Translated, it gives CATSDPVGQFQFF.

V gene TRBV20-1 combines with J gene TRBJ1-1, with D perhaps matching TRBD1 (6 bases). The CDR3 length is 12 residues. V lost 7 bases and J lost 2, with 11 bases in between. Looked up from germline, CDR1 is DFQATT and CDR2 is SNEGSKA (reference sequence). The CDR3 nucleotides are TGCAGTGTGCCGGACAGTAACACTGAAGCTTTCTTT. This encodes CSVPDSNTEAFF.

The table lists this clonotype with a count of one. The CDR3 DNA is TGTGCCAGCAGTTCTCCGGGACAGGGGGCCCTCGGGACCCAGTACTTC. Translated: CASSSPGQGALGTQYF. The V gene is TRBV6-5, the J gene TRBJ2-5, with TRBD1 matching over 12 bases. Germline-derived CDR1 and CDR2 are MNHEY and SVGAGI. This CDR3 has 16 amino acids. Losses at the gene ends were 4 bases for V and 7 bases for J; bases not matched to a gene: 10.

This CDR3 reads CSADIWDRVDGDEQYV. Here the CDR3 DNA reads TGCAGTGCTGACATTTGGGACAGGGTGGATGGGGACGAGCAGTACGTC. The J gene is TRBJ2-7, the V gene TRBV20-1; TRBD1 agrees at 9 bases. The CDR3 extends over 16 amino acids. CDR1 is DFQATT and CDR2 is SNEGSKA in the germline V gene (reference sequence). The junction had 16 bases not matched to a gene; V was cut back by 5 bases and J by 5 bases.

Only one count was recorded for this clonotype. V gene TRBV29-1 combines with J gene TRBJ2-1, with a possible D match to TRBD2 (5 bases). The CDR3 is 11 amino acids. CDR1 is SQVTM, CDR2 ANQGSEA, per germline. The V end was cut by 6 bases, the J end by 7 bases, with 10 bases between. The CDR3 region has the DNA TGCAGCGTGGAGGACGGGAATGAGCAGTTCTTC. Translating it yields CSVEDGNEQFF.

This chain uses TRBV6-2 or TRBV6-3 with TRBJ2-1; no reliable D call. The CDR3 is made up of 14 amino acids. Looked up from germline, CDR1 is MNHEY and CDR2 is SVGEGT. The V end lost 7 bases, the J end lost 0 bases, and 10 bases lay between the germline ends. The CDR3 spells CASIGLRSYNEQFF. The CDR3 DNA sequence: TGTGCCAGCATAGGCCTCCGCTCCTACAATGAGCAGTTCTTC.

In DNA, the CDR3 is TGCAGCGCTGGTTTCTCAGGGGGCGCAGATACGCAGTATTTT. Encoded protein: CSAGFSGGADTQYF. The chain joins TRBV29-1 to TRBJ2-3; 8 nucleotides line up with TRBD1. Germline V lookup: CDR1 SQVTM, CDR2 ANQGSEA. Losses at the gene ends were 7 bases for V and 4 bases for J; bases not matched to a gene: 10. The CDR3 sequence is 14 residues long.

This chain joins TRBV2 and TRBJ2-5; D unclear. CDR1 is SNHLY and CDR2 is FYNNEI in the germline V gene. V lost 2 bases and J lost 5, with 3 bases in between. The CDR3 loop spans 11 amino acids. The DNA of the CDR3 is TGTGCCAGCAGTGAATTGGAGACCCAGTACTTC. Its protein is CASSELETQYF.

The chain combines TRBV7-9 with TRBJ2-7; TRBD1 is a possible D gene (6 bases). With 5 bases removed from V and 5 bases from J, the gap between germline ends came to 19 bases. Germline V gives CDR1 SEHNR, CDR2 FQNEAQ (reference sequence). The CDR3 runs 15 residues. In nucleotides, the CDR3 is TGTGCCAGCAGCACCATGACAGGCAAGGGGGACGAGCAGTACTTC. As protein: CASSTMTGKGDEQYF.

J is TRBJ2-1 and V is TRBV30, with 8 bases matching TRBD2. Germline V lookup: CDR1 GTSNPN, CDR2 SVGIG (reference sequence). The CDR3 contains 11 residues. Germline trimming cut 5 bases from V and 9 bases from J; bases unmatched to any gene: 3. CDR3 protein: CAWGLAGEQFF. The CDR3 DNA is TGTGCCTGGGGACTAGCAGGTGAGCAGTTCTTC.

The chain links TRBV27 to TRBJ2-3; the match to TRBD1 covers 8 bases. The germline CDR1 and CDR2 sequences are MNHEY and SMNVEV (reference sequence). This CDR3 comprises 14 residues. V trimming: 5 bases; J trimming: 2 bases; junction bases outside the gene matches: 3. CDR3 sequence: CASSTGQDTDTQYF. As DNA, the CDR3 is TGTGCCAGCAGTACGGGACAGGACACAGATACGCAGTATTTT.

This clonotype is a singleton in its sample. V usage is TRBV7-9 and J usage is TRBJ2-5; D unresolved. The germline V gene has CDR1 SEHNR and CDR2 FQNEAQ (reference sequence). Trimming shortened V by 1 base and J by 0 bases, and 3 bases separated the two germline ends. This CDR3 region has 13 residues. Here the CDR3 reads CASSLENQETQYF. DNA of the CDR3: TGTGCCAGCAGCTTAGAGAACCAAGAGACCCAGTACTTC. The full variable domain, in which reference TRBV7-9 and TRBJ2-5 provide the parts outside the CDR3, is DTGVSQNPRHKITKRGQNVTFRCDPISEHNRLYWYRQTLGQGPEFLTYFQNEAQLEKSRLLSDRFSAERPKGSFSTLEIQRTEQGDSAMYLCASSLENQETQYFGPGTRLLVL.

The chain uses TRBV10-3 and TRBJ2-4; D is unresolved. The CDR3 runs to 13 residues. The germline gives CDR1 ENHRY, CDR2 SYGVKD. Deletions cut 10 bases from V and 4 bases from J, with 14 bases between. CDR3 nucleotide sequence: TGTGCCACCCAAGCCCCTGGGAAAAACATTCAGTACTTC. It encodes CATQAPGKNIQYF.

The V gene is TRBV15, the J gene TRBJ1-1; D call uncertain. CDR3 size: 15 residues. Germline-derived CDR1 and CDR2 are LNHNV and YYDKDF (reference sequence). V lost 0 bases to trimming and J lost 3 bases, with 11 bases between them. CDR3 sequence: CATSRDRRRDTEAFF. The DNA for the CDR3 is TGTGCCACCAGCAGAGATCGCAGGAGGGACACTGAAGCTTTCTTT.

The rearrangement uses TRBV20-1 and TRBJ2-2; 10 bases match TRBD2. This CDR3 region has 16 residues. V was pared by 7 bases and J by 7 bases, with 15 bases of the junction left unmatched. The germline gives CDR1 DFQATT, CDR2 SNEGSKA (reference sequence). The CDR3 sequence: CSGYGPGLARGGELFF. The CDR3 bases are TGCAGTGGCTACGGACCGGGACTAGCGAGGGGCGGGGAGCTGTTTTTT.

The genes are TRBV9 and TRBJ1-1; possible D gene TRBD1, 5 bases. In germline, CDR1 is SGDLS, CDR2 YYNGEE. The ends were cut back, 4 bases at V and 1 base at J, with 11 bases in the middle. The CDR3 spans 14 residues. The CDR3 spells CASSPGHKNTEAFF. The DNA for the CDR3 is TGTGCCAGCAGCCCAGGACATAAGAACACTGAAGCTTTCTTT.